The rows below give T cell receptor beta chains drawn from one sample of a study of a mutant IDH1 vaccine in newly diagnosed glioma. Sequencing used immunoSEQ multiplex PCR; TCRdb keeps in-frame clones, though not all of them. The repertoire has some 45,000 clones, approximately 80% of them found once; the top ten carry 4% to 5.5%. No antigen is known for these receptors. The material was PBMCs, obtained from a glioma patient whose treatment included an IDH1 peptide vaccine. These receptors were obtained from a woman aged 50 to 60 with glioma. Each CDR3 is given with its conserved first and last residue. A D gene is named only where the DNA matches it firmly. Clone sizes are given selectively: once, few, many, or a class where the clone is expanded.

CDR3nt: TGCAGTGTTACCATCAAGGATGAAGCTTTCTTT
CDR3aa: CSVTIKDEAFF
v_gene: TRBV20-1
d_gene: NA
abundance: NA
j_gene: TRBJ1-1

CDR3nt: TGTGCCAGCAGCGTCACGTTGACCGGGGAGCTGTTTTTT
CDR3aa: CASSVTLTGELFF
v_gene: TRBV9
d_gene: NA
abundance: NA
j_gene: TRBJ2-2

CDR3nt: TGTGCCAGCAGCTCCATATTCAAGGAGGACGGGTATGGCTACACCTTC
CDR3aa: CASSSIFKEDGYGYTF
v_gene: TRBV7-2
d_gene: NA
abundance: NA
j_gene: TRBJ1-2

CDR3nt: TGTGCCTGGAGTCGAGCGGTAAGGGCAGATACGCAGTATTTT
CDR3aa: CAWSRAVRADTQYF
v_gene: TRBV30
d_gene: NA
abundance: NA
j_gene: TRBJ2-3

CDR3nt: TGTGCCAGCAGCTTCAGTAGCGGGGGGGCGGAGACCCAGTACTTC
CDR3aa: CASSFSSGGAETQYF
v_gene: TRBV7-3
d_gene: TRBD2
abundance: NA
j_gene: TRBJ2-5

CDR3nt: TGTGCCAGTAGTATAGGTCAGGGTCCTCTTTCACCCCTCCACTTT
CDR3aa: CASSIGQGPLSPLHF
v_gene: TRBV19
d_gene: NA
abundance: NA
j_gene: TRBJ1-6

CDR3nt: TGTGCCACCAGCAGAGATCGGGGCAAAGAGGAAAAACTGTTTTTT
CDR3aa: CATSRDRGKEEKLFF
v_gene: TRBV15
d_gene: NA
abundance: NA
j_gene: TRBJ1-4

CDR3nt: TGCGCCAGCAGCTGCGGGACAGGGGGCTGTGGCTACACCTTC
CDR3aa: CASSCGTGGCGYTF
v_gene: TRBV5-1
d_gene: TRBD1
abundance: NA
j_gene: TRBJ1-2

CDR3nt: TGTGCCAGCAACCAGGGGGCCGGAAACACCATATATTTT
CDR3aa: CASNQGAGNTIYF
v_gene: TRBV9
d_gene: TRBD1
abundance: once
j_gene: TRBJ1-3

CDR3nt: TGTGCCAGCTCACCAGAAAGTAGCGGGGGGGCCGGGCCCTACAATGAGCAGTTCTTC
CDR3aa: CASSPESSGGAGPYNEQFF
v_gene: TRBV18
d_gene: TRBD2
abundance: few
j_gene: TRBJ2-1

CDR3nt: TGTGCCAGCAGTGATCCCTACGAGCAGTACTTC
CDR3aa: CASSDPYEQYF
v_gene: TRBV6-1
d_gene: NA
abundance: once
j_gene: TRBJ2-7

CDR3nt: TGTGCCAGCAGCCGGGGGCTGGACGAGCAGTACTTC
CDR3aa: CASSRGLDEQYF
v_gene: TRBV6-5
d_gene: NA
abundance: NA
j_gene: TRBJ2-7

CDR3nt: TGTGCCAGCAGTTACTCGATTCCAGGGGGCATGGAGACCCAGTACTTC
CDR3aa: CASSYSIPGGMETQYF
v_gene: TRBV6-5
d_gene: TRBD1
abundance: NA
j_gene: TRBJ2-5

CDR3nt: TGTGCCAGCTCCCTTACGGCAGGGGCAGATACGCAGTATTTT
CDR3aa: CASSLTAGADTQYF
v_gene: TRBV18
d_gene: NA
abundance: NA
j_gene: TRBJ2-3

CDR3nt: TGTGCCAGCAGCTTCTTGTCTAACTATGGCTACACCTTC
CDR3aa: CASSFLSNYGYTF
v_gene: TRBV7-2
d_gene: NA
abundance: NA
j_gene: TRBJ1-2

CDR3nt: TGTGCCAGCACCCCCCCCGGGACAGGGAACACTGAAGCTTTCTTT
CDR3aa: CASTPPGTGNTEAFF
v_gene: TRBV6-5
d_gene: TRBD1
abundance: few
j_gene: TRBJ1-1